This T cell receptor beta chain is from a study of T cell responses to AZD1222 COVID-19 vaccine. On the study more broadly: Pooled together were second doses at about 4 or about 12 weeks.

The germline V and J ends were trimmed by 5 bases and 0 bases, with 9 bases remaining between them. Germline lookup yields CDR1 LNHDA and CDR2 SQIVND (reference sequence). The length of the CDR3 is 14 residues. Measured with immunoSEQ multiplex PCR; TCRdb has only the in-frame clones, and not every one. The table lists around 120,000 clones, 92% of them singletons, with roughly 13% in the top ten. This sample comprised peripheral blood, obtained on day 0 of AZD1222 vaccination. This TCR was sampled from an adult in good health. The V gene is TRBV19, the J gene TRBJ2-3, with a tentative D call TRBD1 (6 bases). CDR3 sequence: CASSSGTSTDTQYF. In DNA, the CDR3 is TGTGCCAGTAGTTCCGGGACAAGCACAGATACGCAGTATTTT.